Presented here are 5 T cell receptor beta chains from one specimen sequenced in a study of blood T cell repertoires in COVID-19. The table came from immunoSEQ multiplex PCR; TCRdb's copy has only in-frame clones and leaves some out. This sample yields under 400,000 clones, of which 89% are seen a single time; approximately 4.1% belongs to the top ten. Sequencing was carried out using peripheral blood. These receptors were taken from a woman aged 55-69 years with COVID-19, enrolled during active disease.

This chain connects TRBV6-1 to TRBJ2-3; no clear D. Germline V gene lookup returns CDR1 MNHNS and CDR2 SASEGT. Trimming stripped 1 base from V and 1 base from J, with 12 bases between. This CDR3 comprises 16 residues. The CDR3 protein is CASSEDLTPRTDTQYF. CDR3 sequence (DNA): TGTGCCAGCAGTGAAGACTTGACTCCCCGCACAGATACGCAGTATTTT.

The rearrangement joins TRBV27 to TRBJ1-2, with 10 nucleotides matching TRBD1. Germline V lookup: CDR1 MNHEY, CDR2 SMNVEV (reference sequence). The CDR3 totals 16 residues. V shed 4 bases and J 0 bases; nucleotides not matched to a gene: 5. The CDR3 region has the DNA TGTGCCAGCAGTTCCGGACAGGGGGAGGCTAACTATGGCTACACCTTC. This sequence encodes CASSSGQGEANYGYTF.

V usage is TRBV9 and J usage is TRBJ2-1; D unclear. Germline V lookup: CDR1 SGDLS, CDR2 YYNGEE. This CDR3 has 15 residues. Trimming removed 4 bases from V and 1 base from J, with 12 bases in between. The CDR3 nucleotides are TGTGCCAGCAGCTACCAAGCCGGGTCCTACAATGAGCAGTTCTTC. This codes for CASSYQAGSYNEQFF.

This clone occurred once. The V call is TRBV4-1, the J call TRBJ2-3, with D possibly TRBD1 on 6 matching bases. CDR1 is MGHRA and CDR2 is YSYEKL in the germline V gene. The ends were cut back, 3 bases at V and 0 bases at J, with 13 bases in the middle. This CDR3 spans 16 amino acids. The CDR3 DNA follows: TGCGCCAGCAGCCATGGGACAAGGATTAGCACAGATACGCAGTATTTT. Its protein product is CASSHGTRISTDTQYF.

J is TRBJ1-4 and V is TRBV7-9, with D unclear. V dropped 5 bases and J dropped 8 bases, with 12 bases sitting between them. Germline-derived CDR1 and CDR2 are SEHNR and FQNEAQ (reference sequence). The CDR3 consists of 13 residues. CDR3 sequence: CASSLGVGEKLFF. As DNA, the CDR3 is TGTGCCAGCAGCCTCGGGGTAGGGGAAAAACTGTTTTTT. Together with reference TRBV7-9 and TRBJ1-4, the CDR3 gives the full variable domain: DTGVSQNPRHKITKRGQNVTFRCDPISEHNRLYWYRQTLGQGPEFLTYFQNEAQLEKSRLLSDRFSAERPKGSFSTLEIQRTEQGDSAMYLCASSLGVGEKLFFGSGTQLSVL.